The rows below give T cell receptor beta chains drawn from one sample of a study of blood T cell repertoires in COVID-19. The data were produced by immunoSEQ multiplex PCR, yet TCRdb's version contains in-frame clones alone and is incomplete. The data contain 300,000 or so clones, approximately 90% of them singletons. Sequencing was carried out using peripheral blood. The origin of the receptors is a woman aged 25 to 39 with COVID-19, enrolled during active disease. Each CDR3 is given with its conserved first and last residue. The D gene is left open where the match is weak. Clone size is stated in some rows and not others, as once, few, many or a class when expanded.

.	.	TRBJ2-1	TRBV11-3	TGTGCCAGCAGCTTAGATGGCGGGATGAGCAATGAGCAGTTCTTC	CASSLDGGMSNEQFF
.	.	TRBJ2-7	TRBV6-1	TGTGCCAGCAGTGAATTCCTGTCGGGCAGGGTCTACGAGCAGTACTTC	CASSEFLSGRVYEQYF
.	.	TRBJ1-3	TRBV10-3	TGTGCCATCCTGGGGGGGGTCTCTGGAAACACCATATATTTT	CAILGGVSGNTIYF
.	.	TRBJ1-5	TRBV19	TGTGCCAGTAGTACCCTCCCGGTGGGCAATCAGCCCCAGCATTTT	CASSTLPVGNQPQHF
TRBD1	.	TRBJ1-4	TRBV18	TGTGCCAGCTCACCACAGGGACAGGGAATTGAAAAACTGTTTTTT	CASSPQGQGIEKLFF
TRBD1	.	TRBJ1-4	TRBV7-8	TGTGCCAGCAGCCTCCCGGAGACAGGGGATAGGGAAAAACTGTTTTTT	CASSLPETGDREKLFF
TRBD1	.	TRBJ2-3	TRBV19	TGTGCCAGTAGTAGAGGGGGGACAGGGGGCGCAGATACGCAGTATTTT	CASSRGGTGGADTQYF
.	.	TRBJ2-7	TRBV19	TGTGCCAGTAGTATTTTAGACTCCCCGGGAGTGAACGAGCAGTACTTC	CASSILDSPGVNEQYF
TRBD1	.	TRBJ1-2	TRBV29-1	TGCAGCGTTGAGAGGGACAGGGGCTATGGCTACACCTTC	CSVERDRGYGYTF
.	.	TRBJ2-1	TRBV6-5	TGTGCCAGCATCCCCCGGACAGCCAACAATGAGCAGTTCTTC	CASIPRTANNEQFF
.	.	TRBJ2-7	TRBV15	TGTGCCACCAGCAGTTATCGGGGGTTCCACGAGCAGTACTTC	CATSSYRGFHEQYF
TRBD1	.	TRBJ2-5	TRBV6-6	TGTGCCAGCAGTTACGTGGCAGGGGGCCGTGAGACCCAGTACTTC	CASSYVAGGRETQYF
TRBD2	.	TRBJ2-1	TRBV5-4	TGTGCCAGCAGCTCCCGGGGGGGAGGTGAGCAGTTCTTC	CASSSRGGGEQFF
TRBD2	.	TRBJ2-5	TRBV6-1	TGTGCCAGCAGTGAAGCACAGACTAGCGGGGGAGGGGAGACCCAGTACTTC	CASSEAQTSGGGETQYF
TRBD2	once	TRBJ2-1	TRBV27	TGTGCCAGCAGTTTGGACGGGAGGGGATGGAATGAGCAGTTCTTC	CASSLDGRGWNEQFF
.	once	TRBJ2-5	TRBV6-1	TGTGCCAGCAGTGAGTCCGTGGGAGGCCTAGAGACCCAGTACTTC	CASSESVGGLETQYF
.	.	TRBJ2-7	TRBV5-8	TGTGCCAGCAGCTTGTCCCGGGACTTTGGGGCCTACGAGCAGTACTTC	CASSLSRDFGAYEQYF
.	.	TRBJ1-5	TRBV19	TGTGCCAGTAGTTCGCAAGCCTCCAATCAGCCCCAGCATTTT	CASSSQASNQPQHF
.	.	TRBJ2-5	TRBV7-3	TGTGCCAGCAGCCCATCGACTGGGAGCCGGGAGACCCAGTACTTC	CASSPSTGSRETQYF
TRBD2	.	TRBJ2-7	TRBV30	TGTGCCTGGAGCTCGGCTAGCGGTAGCTCCTACGAGCAGTACTTC	CAWSSASGSSYEQYF
TRBD2	once	TRBJ2-7	TRBV3-1/TRBV3-2	TGTGCCAGCAGCAGGACTAGCGACACCTACGAGCAGTACTTC	CASSRTSDTYEQYF
TRBD2	.	TRBJ2-5	TRBV14	TGTGCCAGCAGCCTGGGACTAGCGGGAGGAAGGGGAGAGACCCAGTACTTC	CASSLGLAGGRGETQYF
.	few	TRBJ2-1	TRBV20-1	TGCAGTGCTAGTACAGGGAAGAATGAGCAGTTCTTC	CSASTGKNEQFF
TRBD2	.	TRBJ2-1	TRBV7-6	TGTGCCAGCAGCTTAGCGCCGCTAGCGGGAGGGTACAATGAGCAGTTCTTC	CASSLAPLAGGYNEQFF
.	.	TRBJ1-6	TRBV5-6	TGTGCCAGCAGCTGGGGAGACAATAATTCACCCCTCCACTTT	CASSWGDNNSPLHF
TRBD2	few	TRBJ2-2	TRBV15	TGTGCCACCAGCCTTCACATGGGACTAGCGGGAGACACCGGGGAGCTGTTTTTT	CATSLHMGLAGDTGELFF
.	.	TRBJ2-5	TRBV7-9	TGTGCCAGCAGCGTACAGGCCCTCCGGCCAGGTGGGACCCAGTACTTC	CASSVQALRPGGTQYF
TRBD1	.	TRBJ2-7	TRBV19	TGTGCCAGTAGTACCGGGACAGATGGCGAGCAGTACTTC	CASSTGTDGEQYF
TRBD1	.	TRBJ1-6	TRBV6-1	TGTGCCAGCAGTGAACAGGGGGTAAGGAATTCACCCCTCCACTTT	CASSEQGVRNSPLHF
.	once	TRBJ2-2	TRBV6-5	TGTGCCAGCAGCCGGTCCACCGGGGAGCTGTTTTTT	CASSRSTGELFF
TRBD2	.	TRBJ2-1	TRBV24-1	TGTGCCACCAGTGACCTAAGCGGGAGGATCGATGAGCAGTTCTTC	CATSDLSGRIDEQFF
.	.	TRBJ2-7	TRBV18	TGTGCCAGCTCACTCGACAGTTACGACTACGAGCAGTACTTC	CASSLDSYDYEQYF
.	few	TRBJ1-1	TRBV12-5	TGTGCTAGTGGTTTGGGGGCCGACACTGAAGCTTTCTTT	CASGLGADTEAFF
.	.	TRBJ1-2	TRBV5-1	TGCGCCAGCAGCCAAGACAGTAACTATGGCTACACCTTC	CASSQDSNYGYTF
TRBD1	.	TRBJ1-1	TRBV19	TGTGCCAGTAGTGTTGGACAGGGAAACACTGAAGCTTTCTTT	CASSVGQGNTEAFF
.	.	TRBJ2-2	TRBV2	TGTGCCAGCAGTGAACGGCGGGAAGGCACCGGGGAGCTGTTTTTT	CASSERREGTGELFF
TRBD1	.	TRBJ2-7	TRBV20-1	TGCAGTGCTAGTAACAGGGGTAACGAGCAGTACTTC	CSASNRGNEQYF